This T cell receptor beta chain is drawn from a study of shared clonotypes between healthy human individuals (TCRdb year 2020). With regard to the full study: The cohort comprised two women and a few men aged 18 to 49 years. For each donor, CD4 naive and CD4 memory were each run on three plates, CD8 naive on two plates, and CD8 memory on one plate. The study deeply sequenced blood TCR repertoires of about 5 healthy adults to estimate repertoire size and the extent of clonotype sharing between individuals. Libraries were prepared and TCR repertoires were sequenced by different laboratories using diverse techniques, in order to increase sequencing depth and limit assay-specific biases. Each donor's leukapheresis produced roughly between about 0.85 and 10 billion PBMCs. General findings and caveats noted by the study authors: Naive subsets generally had larger estimated clonotype richness than memory subsets did. Pairwise subsampling indicated that sequencing depth was expected to affect the degree of clonotype sharing among donors. Only blood was sampled, and tissue TCR repertoires likely differ from those in blood. Higher generation probabilities were observed for clonotypes shared by all four sorted-subset donors than for non-shared clonotypes. Rarefaction of sorted-subset datasets indicated incomplete sequencing despite the large sequencing depth. Because the study included only a small number of donors, the genetic and exposure-history diversity represented was limited. When a handful of donors were compared, the shared fraction of clonotypes was roughly 4.8% for naive CD4, 3.5% to 4% for naive CD8, about 2.5% for memory CD4, and about 0.36% for memory CD8.

The germline V gene specifies SQVTM as CDR1 and ANQGSEA as CDR2. The CDR3 goes from the cysteine to the phenylalanine over 13 residues. This entry keeps only the CDR3 DNA: 39 bases, framed from base 1. Deletion took 7 bases off V and 5 bases off J, with a span of 15 bases between the germline ends. This clone appeared once. Its antigen is unknown. No much larger clone exists at a distance of one base, and base qualities are not known. Using the deep immunoSEQ assay, TCR CDR3 regions were amplified from genomic DNA by multiplex PCR. Extracted genomic DNA from each cell subset was spread evenly across all wells of several immunoSEQ 96-well plates, with each plate serving as a replicate. For sorted subsets, each replicate PCR was loaded with approximately 0.2 ug genomic DNA, equivalent to 25,000 to 35,000 T cell genomes. Purified libraries were measured with a Qubit 3.0 fluorometer, size-checked on a Bioanalyzer 2100, and measured again with the KAPA Library Quantification kit. Each immunoSEQ 96-well plate was sequenced on its own single-read 150-cycle Illumina NextSeq 550 flow cell. The study's processing was this. Because only junctional sequences without quality scores were contained in the immunoSEQ output, filtering matching that applied to full-length reads could not be performed. To assign V/J genes and CDR3, sequences were annotated using PyIR, a Python wrapper for IgBLAST v1.9, with IMGT germline references. Any read was removed if the V/J assignment was weak (E-value above 1e-6), the CDR3 was missing, or the read contained stop codons, out-of-frame junctions, or ambiguous translated residues. V3J clonotypes were defined as sequences sharing the same inferred V gene, J gene, and CDR3 amino acid sequence. To compute the percentage overlap between repertoires, the number of shared unique clonotypes was divided by the size of the smaller repertoire. Richness of each repertoire was evaluated using RTK rarefaction, the Chao1 estimator, and Recon v2.1 estimates of unobserved clonotypes. Generation probabilities were computed with OLGA for all TCRbeta clonotypes obtained by the gDNA method from a few donors. TCRdb holds this immuneACCESS table with in-frame rearrangements only. Some clones are missing; in checked studies, unresolved V genes explain under half, and the rest has no known cause. That table gives V, J and clone size, and the DNA gave D and trimming. Across this sample there are roughly 300,000 clones, with more than 60% seen only once. In total, the top ten clones hold less than 11% of the sample.

The donors were healthy, HIV-negative adults with no recently reported acute infections or vaccinations. Every donor was a Caucasian adult residing in Nashville, Tennessee, USA. CD4+ T cells were enriched by magnetic negative selection; naive cells were then positively selected on CD45RA, and the negative fraction formed the memory subset. Blood was obtained by leukapheresis, after which PBMCs were separated by Ficoll-Histopaque density gradient centrifugation and cryopreserved in liquid nitrogen vapor phase. Purity and quantity of every magnetically sorted T cell population were checked by analytical flow cytometry. Each sorted fraction had its genomic DNA isolated and then quantified by UV absorbance on a Nanodrop 2000c.

This sequence originates from a man aged 25 to 45 in good health. This sequence uses TRBV29-1 and TRBJ2-1; no D gene can be assigned with confidence. Sequenced input: memory CD4+ T cells sorted from blood. The intended sense of this specimen's cell subset or site label: CD45RA-negative fraction. The nucleotides read TGCAGCGCCCCGTTGATGGATCACAATGAGCAGTTCTTC. This yields the protein CSAPLMDHNEQFF.